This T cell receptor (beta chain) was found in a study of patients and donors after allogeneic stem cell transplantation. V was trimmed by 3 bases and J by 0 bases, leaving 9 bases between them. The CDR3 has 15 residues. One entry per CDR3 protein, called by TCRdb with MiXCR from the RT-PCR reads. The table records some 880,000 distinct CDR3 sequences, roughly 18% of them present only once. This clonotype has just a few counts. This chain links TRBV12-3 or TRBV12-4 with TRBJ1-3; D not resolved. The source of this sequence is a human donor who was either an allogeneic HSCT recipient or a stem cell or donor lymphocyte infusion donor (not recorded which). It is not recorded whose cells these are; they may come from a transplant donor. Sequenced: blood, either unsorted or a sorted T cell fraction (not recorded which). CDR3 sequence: CASSLGSLSGNTIYF. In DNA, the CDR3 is TGTGCCAGCAGTTTGGGCAGCCTCTCTGGAAACACCATATATTTT.